The 21 T cell receptor beta chains in this list originate from one sample, sequenced in a study of blood T cell repertoires in COVID-19. Clones were sequenced by immunoSEQ multiplex PCR, and TCRdb holds only the in-frame ones, with some missing. The sample records 80,000 or so clones, roughly 73% being singletons. Input material: peripheral blood. The receptors come from a human donor in a cohort sampled during active COVID-19.

This clone occurred once. The genes are TRBV2 and TRBJ2-7; 7 bases map to TRBD2. Germline V gene sequence: CDR1 SNHLY, CDR2 FYNNEI. CDR3 length equals 12 residues. With V trimmed by 6 bases and J by 10 bases, 9 bases remained unmatched. The CDR3 region has the DNA TGTGCCAGCAGGGGAGGGACTGTTTCCCAGTACTTC. It specifies CASRGGTVSQYF.

CDR3: CASRTDRGLSGYTF. The CDR3 coding sequence is TGTGCCAGCAGAACGGACAGGGGGCTAAGCGGCTACACCTTC. V gene TRBV2 combines with J gene TRBJ1-2; 11 bases fit TRBD1. Per germline, CDR1 SNHLY and CDR2 FYNNEI. The CDR3 runs 14 residues. Trimming removed 6 bases from V and 8 bases from J; junction bases left unmatched: 8.

The gene calls are TRBV10-3 and TRBJ1-2, with 9 positions matching TRBD1. With 4 bases clipped from V and 5 bases from J, the junction kept 8 bases outside the gene matches. Germline V gene sequence: CDR1 ENHRY, CDR2 SYGVKD. This CDR3 has 15 residues. CDR3 sequence reads: CAISAPGQGRYGYTF. The CDR3 nucleotides are TGTGCCATCAGTGCCCCGGGACAGGGTCGGTATGGCTACACCTTC.

This sequence joins TRBV7-9 and TRBJ2-7; D is uncertain. V was cut by 2 bases and J by 0 bases, with 17 bases left in between. This CDR3 spans 17 amino acids. The V gene's germline CDR1 is SEHNR and CDR2 FQNEAQ (reference sequence). Written as DNA, the CDR3 is TGTGCCAGCAGCTTATGGGTATCCCCTCGACTCTCCTACGAGCAGTACTTC. Protein sequence: CASSLWVSPRLSYEQYF.

The V and J genes are TRBV6-6 and TRBJ1-6; D not resolved. The V end lost 0 bases, the J end lost 10 bases, and 10 bases lay between the germline ends. The germline gives CDR1 MNHNY, CDR2 SVGAGI (reference sequence). CDR3 size: 14 residues. DNA of the CDR3: TGTGCCAGCAGTTACTCACGAGCCCGATCACCCCTCCACTTT. Translation gives CASSYSRARSPLHF.

The chain links TRBV9 to TRBJ2-1; 9 bases agree with TRBD2. The germline gives CDR1 SGDLS, CDR2 YYNGEE. The CDR3 runs to 13 residues. V shed 7 bases, J shed 4 bases, and the junction held 3 bases outside the gene matches. The CDR3 DNA sequence: TGTGCCAGCGCGGGGGGGAATTACAATGAGCAGTTCTTC. Translation: CASAGGNYNEQFF.

The V call is TRBV25-1, the J call TRBJ2-5, with 12 bases aligning to TRBD2. CDR1 is MGHDK, CDR2 SYGVNS, per germline. The CDR3 is made up of 16 amino acids. J lost 5 bases, V lost 2 bases, and 6 bases had no gene match. This CDR3 is CASSEPGLAGRETQYF. As DNA, the CDR3 is TGTGCCAGCAGTGAACCCGGACTAGCGGGACGGGAGACCCAGTACTTC. Full variable domain (remainder filled in from reference TRBV25-1 and TRBJ2-5): EADIYQTPRYLVIGTGKKITLECSQTMGHDKMYWYQQDPGMELHLIHYSYGVNSTEKGDLSSESTVSRIRTEHFPLTLESARPSHTSQYLCASSEPGLAGRETQYFGPGTRLLVL.

This chain joins TRBV3-1 (or the pseudogene TRBV3-2) and TRBJ2-5; 14 bases are a match to TRBD2. This CDR3 has 17 amino acids. Per the germline V gene, CDR1 is LGHDT and CDR2 is YNNKEL (reference sequence). V shed 5 bases, J shed 1 base, and the junction held 6 bases outside the gene matches. The CDR3 reads CASSYRTSGGTQETQYF. The CDR3 bases are TGTGCCAGCAGCTACCGGACTAGCGGGGGGACCCAAGAGACCCAGTACTTC.

This sequence joins TRBV6-4 and TRBJ2-6; 10 nucleotides align to TRBD1. V was pared by 10 bases and J by 0 bases, with 15 bases of the junction left unmatched. CDR1 and CDR2 (germline): MRHNA, SNTAGT. CDR3 length: 19 amino acids. CDR3 DNA sequence: TGTGCCAATATAAGTACGGTGGGACAGGGGTCCTCTGGGGCCAACGTCCTGACTTTC. This codes for CANISTVGQGSSGANVLTF.

The chain couples TRBV27 to TRBJ1-1, with a weak D call TRBD1 (5 bases). CDR1 MNHEY and CDR2 SMNVEV come from the germline V gene (reference sequence). Between the trimmed V and J ends, which lost 0 bases and 5 bases, there was a span of 16 bases. The CDR3 covers 16 residues. Here the CDR3 DNA reads TGTGCCAGCAGTTTATCCCAGGGCCAGGCTCGAACTGAAGCTTTCTTT. This gives the protein CASSLSQGQARTEAFF.

This clone has just a few counts. CDR3 loop: CAWTDRGRGNQPQHF. In DNA, the CDR3 is TGTGCCTGGACCGACAGGGGGCGTGGTAATCAGCCCCAGCATTTT. V is TRBV30 and J is TRBJ1-5; TRBD1 aligns across 10 bases. The CDR3 is 15 residues long. Germline loops: CDR1 GTSNPN, CDR2 SVGIG (reference sequence). The V and J ends lost 4 bases and 4 bases, in that order; junction bases with no gene match: 7.

This chain joins TRBV7-6 and TRBJ2-3; 9 bases align to TRBD2. The germline CDR1 and CDR2 sequences are SGHVS and FNYEAQ. This CDR3 is built from 16 residues. V lost 5 bases and J lost 5; bases outside the gene matches: 11. The CDR3 region has the DNA TGTGCCAGCAGCCCGGGCGCGGGGGGGGCCCAAGATACGCAGTATTTT. Translated: CASSPGAGGAQDTQYF.

The chain links TRBV9 to TRBJ2-5; 7 nucleotides agree with TRBD2. The germline CDR1 and CDR2 sequences are SGDLS and YYNGEE. J was trimmed by 4 bases and V by 0 bases; bases with no gene match: 9. The CDR3 has 16 residues. In DNA form, the CDR3 reads TGTGCCAGCAGCGTAGGAGCTTGGGAGGGAGGAGAGACCCAGTACTTC. It yields the protein CASSVGAWEGGETQYF.

The V call is TRBV7-5, the J call TRBJ2-7; the table's D gene call, TRBD2, was not cross checked with the DNA. TRBV7-5 is assigned pseudogene status. CDR3 length: 12 amino acids. The CDR3 loop reads CVRSLWAHWGVF. DNA for the CDR3: TGTGTCAGAAGCTTATGGGCCCATTGGGGGGTCTTC.

J is TRBJ1-2 and V is TRBV6-5; D possibly corresponds to TRBD1 (6 bases). CDR1 is MNHEY and CDR2 is SVGAGI in the germline V gene. The CDR3 runs 12 residues. V was pared by 11 bases and J by 4 bases, with 14 bases between. The CDR3 nucleotides are TGTGCCGCCGCTACAGGGCTCTATGGCTACACCTTC. Encoded protein: CAAATGLYGYTF.

This chain uses TRBV6-5 with TRBJ2-7, with D uncertain. Deletions cut 10 bases from V and 0 bases from J, with 10 bases between. The V gene's germline CDR1 is MNHEY and CDR2 SVGAGI. The CDR3 has 12 amino acids. CDR3 DNA sequence: TGTGCCACCAGAGGAGCCTCCTACGAGCAGTACTTC. It specifies CATRGASYEQYF.

This clone has more than one count but fewer than ten. The V and J genes are TRBV4-1 and TRBJ1-5; maybe TRBD1 (5 bases). This CDR3 region has 15 residues. The V and J ends lost 0 bases and 6 bases respectively, with 12 bases between them. Germline-derived CDR1 and CDR2 are MGHRA and YSYEKL. The DNA for the CDR3 is TGCGCCAGCAGCCAAGATCAAGGGGCCGGTCAGCCCCAGCATTTT. This sequence encodes CASSQDQGAGQPQHF.

CDR3 DNA: TGCGCCAGCAGCTTTACCCCCCGGAGCAATGAGCAGTTCTTC. Translated, it gives CASSFTPRSNEQFF. The chain has TRBV5-1 and TRBJ2-1; no clear D. Trimming took off 2 bases at V and 6 bases at J, with 12 bases between the two ends. This CDR3 region has 14 residues. Germline V lookup: CDR1 SGHRS, CDR2 YFSETQ.

DNA for the CDR3: TGTGCCAGTAGTATAGGGGGCACGGGAGAGACCCAGTACTTC. This gives the protein CASSIGGTGETQYF. The V and J genes are TRBV19 and TRBJ2-5; maybe TRBD1 (5 bases). Germline V gene sequence: CDR1 LNHDA, CDR2 SQIVND (reference sequence). The CDR3 spans 14 residues. The germline V and J ends were trimmed by 1 base and 4 bases, with 10 bases remaining between them. The full variable domain, rest sourced from reference TRBV19 and TRBJ2-5, is DGGITQSPKYLFRKEGQNVTLSCEQNLNHDAMYWYRQDPGQGLRLIYYSQIVNDFQKGDIAEGYSVSREKKESFPLTVTSAQKNPTAFYLCASSIGGTGETQYFGPGTRLLVL.

This clone was seen a few times. This rearrangement joins TRBV7-9 to TRBJ2-3; 7 bases match TRBD2. CDR1 is SEHNR, CDR2 FQNEAQ, per germline (reference sequence). V was clipped by 2 bases and J by 4 bases; unmatched bases: 0. CDR3 size: 13 residues. The CDR3 protein is CASSLTSADTQYF. In DNA, the CDR3 is TGTGCCAGCAGCTTAACTAGCGCAGATACGCAGTATTTT. Combining the CDR3 with reference TRBV7-9 and TRBJ2-3 gives the whole variable domain DTGVSQNPRHKITKRGQNVTFRCDPISEHNRLYWYRQTLGQGPEFLTYFQNEAQLEKSRLLSDRFSAERPKGSFSTLEIQRTEQGDSAMYLCASSLTSADTQYFGPGTRLTVL.

This chain uses TRBV2 with TRBJ2-1; 8 bases agree with TRBD2. The CDR3 consists of 15 residues. The V gene end was trimmed by 8 bases and the J gene end by 4 bases; junction bases not matched to a gene: 10. Germline CDR1 SNHLY, CDR2 FYNNEI. The CDR3 DNA is TGTGCCAGCCGAATTGGAGCGGGGGTATACAATGAGCAGTTCTTC. It codes for CASRIGAGVYNEQFF.